Reported below is one TCR beta chain. This entry comes from a study of cytotoxic CD8 clonotypes in ibrutinib-treated CLL. Sequenced by immunoSEQ multiplex PCR; TCRdb stores in-frame clones only, minus some. Among about 60,000 clones listed, 50% to 70% were seen once. The CDR3 runs 11 residues. From germline, CDR1 is MGHDK and CDR2 SYGVNS. The V end lost 8 bases, the J end lost 5 bases, and 8 bases lay between the germline ends. Sequenced here: PBMCs, sampled at disease progression, from a patient treated with ibrutinib. This clonotype originated in a human donor with chronic lymphocytic leukemia. This rearrangement joins TRBV25-1 to TRBJ2-3, with D possibly matching TRBD2 (5 bases). The CDR3 region has the DNA TGTGCCAGCGGGGAGAGAGATACGCAGTATTTT. Translated, it gives CASGERDTQYF.